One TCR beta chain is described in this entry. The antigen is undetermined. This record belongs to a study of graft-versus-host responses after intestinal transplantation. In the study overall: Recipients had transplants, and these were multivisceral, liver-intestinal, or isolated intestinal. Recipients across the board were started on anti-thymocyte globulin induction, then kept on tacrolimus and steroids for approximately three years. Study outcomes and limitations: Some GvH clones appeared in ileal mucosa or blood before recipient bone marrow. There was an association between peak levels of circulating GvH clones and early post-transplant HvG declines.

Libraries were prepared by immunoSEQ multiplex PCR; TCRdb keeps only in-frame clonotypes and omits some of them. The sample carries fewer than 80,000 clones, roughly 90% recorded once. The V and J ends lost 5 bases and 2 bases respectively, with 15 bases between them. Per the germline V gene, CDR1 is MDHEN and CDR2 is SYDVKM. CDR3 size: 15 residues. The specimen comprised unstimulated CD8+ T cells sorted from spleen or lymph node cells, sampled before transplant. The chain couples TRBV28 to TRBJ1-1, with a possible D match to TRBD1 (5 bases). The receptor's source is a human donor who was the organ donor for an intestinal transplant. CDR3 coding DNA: TGTGCCAGCAGTATCGGTGGGGGGGAAAACACTGAAGCTTTCTTT. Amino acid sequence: CASSIGGGENTEAFF.